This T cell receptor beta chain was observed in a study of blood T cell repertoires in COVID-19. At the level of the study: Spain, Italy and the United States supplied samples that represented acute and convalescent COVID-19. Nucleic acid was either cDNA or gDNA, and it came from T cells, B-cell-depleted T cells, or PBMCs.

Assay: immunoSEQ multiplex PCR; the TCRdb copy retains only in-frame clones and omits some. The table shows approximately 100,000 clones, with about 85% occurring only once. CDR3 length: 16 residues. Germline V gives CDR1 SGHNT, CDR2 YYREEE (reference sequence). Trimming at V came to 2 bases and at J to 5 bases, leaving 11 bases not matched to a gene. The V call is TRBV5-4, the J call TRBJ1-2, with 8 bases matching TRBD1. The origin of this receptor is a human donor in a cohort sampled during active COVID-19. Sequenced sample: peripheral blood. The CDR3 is CASSFVGQGAGYGYTF. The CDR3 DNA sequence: TGTGCCAGCAGCTTTGTGGGGCAGGGGGCTGGGTATGGCTACACCTTC. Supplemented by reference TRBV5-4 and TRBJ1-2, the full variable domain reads ETGVTQSPTHLIKTRGQQVTLRCSSQSGHNTVSWYQQALGQGPQFIFQYYREEENGRGNFPPRFSGLQFPNYSSELNVNALELDDSALYLCASSFVGQGAGYGYTFGSGTRLTVV.